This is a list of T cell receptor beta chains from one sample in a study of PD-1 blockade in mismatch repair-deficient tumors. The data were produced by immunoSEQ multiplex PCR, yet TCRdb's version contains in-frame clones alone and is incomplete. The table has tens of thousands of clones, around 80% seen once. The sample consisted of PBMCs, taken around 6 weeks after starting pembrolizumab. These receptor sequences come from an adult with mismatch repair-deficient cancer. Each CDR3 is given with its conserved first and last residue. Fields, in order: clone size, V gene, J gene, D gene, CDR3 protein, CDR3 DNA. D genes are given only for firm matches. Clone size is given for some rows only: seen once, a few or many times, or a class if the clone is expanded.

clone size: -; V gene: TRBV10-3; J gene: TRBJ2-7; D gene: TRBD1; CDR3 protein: CAISESGGATLKQYF; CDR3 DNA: TGTGCCATCAGTGAGTCAGGGGGCGCAACCCTTAAGCAGTACTTC
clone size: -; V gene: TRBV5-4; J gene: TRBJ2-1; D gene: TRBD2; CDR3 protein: CASSLGGTSGKNEQFF; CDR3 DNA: TGTGCCAGCAGCTTGGGAGGTACTAGCGGGAAGAATGAGCAGTTCTTC
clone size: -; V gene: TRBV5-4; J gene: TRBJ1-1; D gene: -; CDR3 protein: CASSWGDTEAFF; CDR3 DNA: TGTGCCAGCAGCTGGGGAGACACTGAAGCTTTCTTT
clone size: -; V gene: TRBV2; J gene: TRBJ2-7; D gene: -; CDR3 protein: CASRPSFSYEQYF; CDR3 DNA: TGTGCCAGCAGGCCTAGCTTCTCCTACGAGCAGTACTTC
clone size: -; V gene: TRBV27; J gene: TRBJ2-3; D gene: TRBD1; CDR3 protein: CASSLGTGAQYF; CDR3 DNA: TGTGCCAGCAGTTTAGGGACAGGGGCGCAGTATTTT
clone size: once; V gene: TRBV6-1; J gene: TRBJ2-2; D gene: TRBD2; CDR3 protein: CASEVSGRYTGELFF; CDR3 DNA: TGTGCCAGCGAGGTTAGCGGGAGGTACACCGGGGAGCTGTTTTTT
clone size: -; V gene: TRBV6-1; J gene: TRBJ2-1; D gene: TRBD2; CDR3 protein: CASSETASGRLEQFF; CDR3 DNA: TGTGCCAGCAGTGAAACGGCTAGCGGGAGGCTTGAACAGTTCTTC
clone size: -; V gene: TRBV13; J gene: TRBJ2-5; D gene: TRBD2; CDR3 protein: CASSLGLAGQETQYF; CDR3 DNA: TGTGCCAGCAGCTTGGGACTAGCGGGACAAGAGACCCAGTACTTC
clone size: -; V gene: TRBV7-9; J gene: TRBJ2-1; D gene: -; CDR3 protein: CASSFSPYNEQFF; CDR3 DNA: TGTGCCAGCAGCTTTTCCCCGTACAATGAGCAGTTCTTC
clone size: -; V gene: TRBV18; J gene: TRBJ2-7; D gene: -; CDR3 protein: CASSPQPDSSYEQYF; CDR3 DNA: TGTGCCAGCTCACCGCAGCCCGACAGTAGCTACGAGCAGTACTTC
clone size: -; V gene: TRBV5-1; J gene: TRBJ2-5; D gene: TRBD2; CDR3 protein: CASSIRLAGNQETQYF; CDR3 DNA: TGCGCCAGCAGCATCCGACTAGCGGGAAACCAAGAGACCCAGTACTTC
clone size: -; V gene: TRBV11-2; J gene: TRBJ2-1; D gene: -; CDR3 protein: CASSLDWAGEFF; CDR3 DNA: TGTGCCAGCAGCTTAGATTGGGCAGGGGAGTTCTTC
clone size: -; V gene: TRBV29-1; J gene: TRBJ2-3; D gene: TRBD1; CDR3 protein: CSGKRTGSTDTQYF; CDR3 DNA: TGCAGCGGAAAACGGACAGGGTCCACAGATACGCAGTATTTT
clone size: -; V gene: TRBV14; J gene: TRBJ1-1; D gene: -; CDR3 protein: CASSLQGRYAFF; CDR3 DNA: TGTGCCAGCAGCCTACAGGGTCGGTACGCTTTCTTT
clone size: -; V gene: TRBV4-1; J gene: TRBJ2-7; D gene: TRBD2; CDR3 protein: CASSQALAGVYEQYF; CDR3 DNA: TGCGCCAGCAGCCAAGCTCTAGCGGGAGTCTACGAGCAGTACTTC
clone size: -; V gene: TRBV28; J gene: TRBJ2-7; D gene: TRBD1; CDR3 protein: CASSLTGGEHEQYF; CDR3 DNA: TGTGCCAGCAGTTTGACAGGGGGCGAACACGAGCAGTACTTC
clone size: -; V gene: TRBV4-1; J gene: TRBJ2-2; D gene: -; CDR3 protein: CASSQVSENTGELFF; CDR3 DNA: TGCGCCAGCAGCCAAGTCTCAGAGAACACCGGGGAGCTGTTTTTT
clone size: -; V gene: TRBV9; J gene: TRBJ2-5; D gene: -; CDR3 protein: CASSVVVGPFVTQYF; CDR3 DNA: TGTGCCAGCAGCGTAGTAGTGGGCCCCTTTGTGACCCAGTACTTC
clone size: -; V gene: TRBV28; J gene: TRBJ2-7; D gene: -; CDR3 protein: CASSRAAGYEQYF; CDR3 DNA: TGTGCCAGCAGTAGAGCTGCAGGCTACGAGCAGTACTTC
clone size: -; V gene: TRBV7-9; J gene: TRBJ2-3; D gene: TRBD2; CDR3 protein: CASSIPGLAGGSTDTQYF; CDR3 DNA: TGTGCCAGCAGCATCCCGGGACTAGCGGGAGGAAGCACAGATACGCAGTATTTT
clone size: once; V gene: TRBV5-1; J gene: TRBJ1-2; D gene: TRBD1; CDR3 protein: CASSSDRASVDGYTF; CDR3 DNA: TGCGCCAGCAGCTCCGACAGGGCATCCGTCGATGGCTACACCTTC
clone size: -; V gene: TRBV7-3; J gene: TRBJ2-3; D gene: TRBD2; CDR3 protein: CASSPTSGRADTQYF; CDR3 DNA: TGTGCCAGCAGCCCTACTAGCGGGAGAGCGGATACGCAGTATTTT
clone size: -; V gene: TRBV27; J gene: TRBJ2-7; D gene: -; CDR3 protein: CASSLALARASYEQYF; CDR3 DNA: TGTGCCAGCAGTTTAGCCCTAGCAAGGGCTTCCTACGAGCAGTACTTC
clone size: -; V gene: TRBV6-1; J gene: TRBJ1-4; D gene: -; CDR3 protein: CATEGGNEKLFF; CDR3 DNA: TGTGCCACCGAGGGCGGAAATGAAAAACTGTTTTTT
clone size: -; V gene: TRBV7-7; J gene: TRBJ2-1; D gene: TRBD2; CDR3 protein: CASSRTSGSSYNEQFF; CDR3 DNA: TGTGCCAGCAGCCGGACTAGCGGGAGCTCCTACAATGAGCAGTTCTTC
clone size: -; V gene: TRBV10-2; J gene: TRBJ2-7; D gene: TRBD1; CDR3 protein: CASSFGQDYYEQYF; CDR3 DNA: TGCGCCAGCAGTTTTGGACAGGATTACTACGAGCAGTACTTC
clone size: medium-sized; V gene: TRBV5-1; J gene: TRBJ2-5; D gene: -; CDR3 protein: CASSTGETQYF; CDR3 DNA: TGCGCCAGCAGCACCGGGGAGACCCAGTACTTC
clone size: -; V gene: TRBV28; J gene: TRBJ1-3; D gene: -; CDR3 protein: CASSLHRRNTIYF; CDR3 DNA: TGTGCCAGCAGTTTACACAGACGAAACACCATATATTTT
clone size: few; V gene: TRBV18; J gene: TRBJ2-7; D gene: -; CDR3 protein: CASSPNTAREQYF; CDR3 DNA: TGTGCCAGCTCACCAAATACCGCTAGGGAGCAGTACTTC
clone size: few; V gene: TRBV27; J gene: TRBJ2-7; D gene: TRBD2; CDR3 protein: CASRLAGGILAYEQYF; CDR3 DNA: TGTGCCAGCAGATTAGCGGGAGGCATCCTAGCCTACGAGCAGTACTTC
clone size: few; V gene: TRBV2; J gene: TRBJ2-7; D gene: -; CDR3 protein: CASSPRGKQYF; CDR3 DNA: TGTGCCAGCAGCCCTCGGGGGAAGCAGTACTTC
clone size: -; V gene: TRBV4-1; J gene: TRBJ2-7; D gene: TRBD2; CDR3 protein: CASSQGPLAGRVYYEQYF; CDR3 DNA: TGCGCCAGCAGCCAAGGTCCCCTAGCGGGCAGAGTGTACTACGAGCAGTACTTC
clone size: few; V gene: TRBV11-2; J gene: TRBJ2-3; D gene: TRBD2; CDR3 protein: CASSSWGSGGRSADTQYF; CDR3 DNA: TGTGCCAGCAGCTCTTGGGGGAGCGGCGGGAGGAGCGCAGATACGCAGTATTTT
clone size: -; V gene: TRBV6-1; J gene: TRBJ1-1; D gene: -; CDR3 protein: CASSEAQGTSAFF; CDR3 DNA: TGTGCCAGCAGTGAAGCCCAGGGAACGAGCGCTTTCTTT
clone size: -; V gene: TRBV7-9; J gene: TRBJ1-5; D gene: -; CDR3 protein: CASSPNGGGGNQPQHF; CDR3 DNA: TGTGCCAGCAGCCCCAACGGCGGGGGGGGCAATCAGCCCCAGCATTTT
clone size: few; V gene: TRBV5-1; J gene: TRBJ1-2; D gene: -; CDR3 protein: CASSPSAGEDGYTF; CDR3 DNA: TGCGCCAGCAGCCCGAGTGCCGGGGAGGATGGCTACACCTTC
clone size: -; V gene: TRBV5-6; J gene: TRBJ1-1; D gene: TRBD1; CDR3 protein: CASSQTTGITEAFF; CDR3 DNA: TGTGCCAGCAGCCAAACGACAGGGATCACTGAAGCTTTCTTT
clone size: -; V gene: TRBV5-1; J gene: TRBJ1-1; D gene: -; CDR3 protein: CASSGQEGIGTEAFF; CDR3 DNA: TGCGCCAGCAGTGGACAAGAAGGGATAGGCACTGAAGCTTTCTTT
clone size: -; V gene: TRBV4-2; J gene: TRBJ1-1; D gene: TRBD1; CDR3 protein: CASSQEDRGYEAFF; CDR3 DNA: TGTGCCAGCAGCCAAGAGGACAGGGGGTATGAAGCTTTCTTT
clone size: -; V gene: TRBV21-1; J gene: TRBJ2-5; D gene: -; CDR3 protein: CATRGETQYF; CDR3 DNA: TGTGCCACCCGAGGGGAGACCCAGTACTTC
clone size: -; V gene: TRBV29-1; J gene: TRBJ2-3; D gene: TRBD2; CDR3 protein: CSARTSGSNTDTQYF; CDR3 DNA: TGCAGCGCCCGGACTAGCGGGAGTAACACAGATACGCAGTATTTT
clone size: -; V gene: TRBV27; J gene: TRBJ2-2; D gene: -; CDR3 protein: CASSFYTGELFF; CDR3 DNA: TGTGCCAGCAGTTTCTACACCGGGGAGCTGTTTTTT
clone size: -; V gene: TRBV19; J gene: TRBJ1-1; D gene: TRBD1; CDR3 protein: CASSKQGTNTEAFF; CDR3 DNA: TGTGCCAGTAGCAAACAGGGGACTAACACTGAAGCTTTCTTT
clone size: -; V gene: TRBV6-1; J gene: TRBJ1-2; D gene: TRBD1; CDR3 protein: CASHLQGDGGYTF; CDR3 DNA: TGTGCCAGCCACCTACAGGGGGATGGTGGCTACACCTTC
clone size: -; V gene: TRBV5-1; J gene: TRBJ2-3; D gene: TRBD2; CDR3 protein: CASGPGLAGGPSDTQYF; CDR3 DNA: TGCGCCAGCGGCCCGGGACTAGCGGGAGGGCCATCAGATACGCAGTATTTT
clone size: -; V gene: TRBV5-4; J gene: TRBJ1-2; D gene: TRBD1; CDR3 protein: CASSLGDSLYGYTF; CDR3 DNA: TGTGCCAGCAGCTTGGGGGACAGCCTCTATGGCTACACCTTC
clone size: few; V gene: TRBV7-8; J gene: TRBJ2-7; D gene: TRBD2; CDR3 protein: CASSWGLAGGDDEQYF; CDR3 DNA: TGTGCCAGCAGCTGGGGACTAGCGGGAGGCGACGACGAGCAGTACTTC
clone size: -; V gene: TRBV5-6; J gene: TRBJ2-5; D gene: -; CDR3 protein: CASSFWHVQETQYF; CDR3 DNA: TGTGCCAGCAGCTTCTGGCACGTGCAAGAGACCCAGTACTTC
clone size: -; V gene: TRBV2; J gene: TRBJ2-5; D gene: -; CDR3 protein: CASSTEAQETQYF; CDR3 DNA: TGTGCCAGCAGCACTGAGGCTCAAGAGACCCAGTACTTC
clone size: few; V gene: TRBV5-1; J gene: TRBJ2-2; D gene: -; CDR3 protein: CASSAGRGAGELFF; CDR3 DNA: TGCGCCAGCAGCGCCGGACGCGGGGCCGGGGAGCTGTTTTTT
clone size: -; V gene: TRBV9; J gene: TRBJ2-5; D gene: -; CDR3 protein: CASSPDLGGQETQYF; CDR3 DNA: TGTGCCAGCAGCCCAGACCTCGGGGGCCAAGAGACCCAGTACTTC
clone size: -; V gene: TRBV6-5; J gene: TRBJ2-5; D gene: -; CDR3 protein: CASSYGGPETQYF; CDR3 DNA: TGTGCCAGCAGTTACGGAGGGCCGGAGACCCAGTACTTC
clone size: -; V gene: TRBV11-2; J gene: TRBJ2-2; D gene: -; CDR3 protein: CASRLDYPLAVTNTGELFF; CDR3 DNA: TGTGCCAGCAGACTAGATTACCCTTTAGCGGTTACGAACACCGGGGAGCTGTTTTTT
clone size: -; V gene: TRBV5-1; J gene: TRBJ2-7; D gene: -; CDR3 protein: CASSSGTLISYEQYF; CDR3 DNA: TGCGCCAGCAGCTCCGGGACACTCATCTCCTACGAGCAGTACTTC
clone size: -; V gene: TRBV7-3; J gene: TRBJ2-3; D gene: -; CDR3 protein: CASSAALGDRDTQYF; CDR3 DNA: TGTGCCAGCAGCGCTGCCTTAGGGGATAGAGATACGCAGTATTTT
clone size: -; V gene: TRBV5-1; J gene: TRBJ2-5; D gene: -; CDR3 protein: CASSFTAVGETQYF; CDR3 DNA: TGCGCCAGCAGCTTTACGGCGGTGGGAGAGACCCAGTACTTC
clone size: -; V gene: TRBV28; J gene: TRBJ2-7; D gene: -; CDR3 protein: CASSLQGYEQYF; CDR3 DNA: TGTGCCAGCAGTTTACAGGGCTACGAGCAGTACTTC
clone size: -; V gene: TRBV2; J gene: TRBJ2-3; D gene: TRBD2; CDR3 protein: CASRGGTSADTQYF; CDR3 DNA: TGTGCCAGCAGAGGAGGGACTAGCGCGGATACGCAGTATTTT
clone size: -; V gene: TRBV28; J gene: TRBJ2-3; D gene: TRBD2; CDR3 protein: CASRPGSGRAPDTQYF; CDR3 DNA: TGTGCCAGCAGACCTGGTAGCGGGAGGGCCCCAGATACGCAGTATTTT